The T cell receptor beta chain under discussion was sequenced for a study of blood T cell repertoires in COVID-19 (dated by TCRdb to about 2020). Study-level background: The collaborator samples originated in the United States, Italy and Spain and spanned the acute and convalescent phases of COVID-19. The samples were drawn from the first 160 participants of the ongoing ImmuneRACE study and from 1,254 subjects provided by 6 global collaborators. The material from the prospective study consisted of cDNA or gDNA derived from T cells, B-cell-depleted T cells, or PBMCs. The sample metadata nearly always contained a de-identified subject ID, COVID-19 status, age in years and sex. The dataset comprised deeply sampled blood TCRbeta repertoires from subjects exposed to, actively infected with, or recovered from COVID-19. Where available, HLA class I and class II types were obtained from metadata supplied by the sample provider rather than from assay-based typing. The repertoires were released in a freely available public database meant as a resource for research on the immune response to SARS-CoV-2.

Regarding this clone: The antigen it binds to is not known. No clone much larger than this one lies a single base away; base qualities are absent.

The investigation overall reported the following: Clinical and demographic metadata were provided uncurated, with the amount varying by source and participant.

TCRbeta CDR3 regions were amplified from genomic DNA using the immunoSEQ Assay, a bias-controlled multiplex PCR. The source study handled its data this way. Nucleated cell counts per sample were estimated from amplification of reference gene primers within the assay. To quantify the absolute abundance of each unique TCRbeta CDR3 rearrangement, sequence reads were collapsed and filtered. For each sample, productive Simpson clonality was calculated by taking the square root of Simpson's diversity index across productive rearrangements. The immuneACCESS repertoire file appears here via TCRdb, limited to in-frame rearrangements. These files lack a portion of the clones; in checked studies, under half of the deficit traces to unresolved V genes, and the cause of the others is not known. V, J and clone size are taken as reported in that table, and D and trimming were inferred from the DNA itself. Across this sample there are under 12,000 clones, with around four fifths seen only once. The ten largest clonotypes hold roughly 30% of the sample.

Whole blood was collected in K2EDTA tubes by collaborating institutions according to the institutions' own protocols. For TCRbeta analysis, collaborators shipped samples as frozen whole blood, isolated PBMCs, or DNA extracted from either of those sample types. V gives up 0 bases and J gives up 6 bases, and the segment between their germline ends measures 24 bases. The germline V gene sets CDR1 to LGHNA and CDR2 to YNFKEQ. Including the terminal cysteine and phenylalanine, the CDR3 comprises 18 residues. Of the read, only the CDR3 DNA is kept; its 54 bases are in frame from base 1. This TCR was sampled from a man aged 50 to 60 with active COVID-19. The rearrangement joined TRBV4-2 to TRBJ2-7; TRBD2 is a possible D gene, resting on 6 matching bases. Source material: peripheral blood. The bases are TGTGCCAGCAGCCAAGATATAGTTACCAGGGACTTCGCCCCCGAGCAGTACTTC. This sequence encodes CASSQDIVTRDFAPEQYF.